This is a list of T cell receptor beta chains from one sample in a study of breast tumors, draining lymph nodes, adjacent tissues. From the multiplex PCR reads, TCRdb called clonotypes with MiXCR, one entry per CDR3 protein. This sample carries 150,000 to 250,000 distinct CDR3 sequences, around 33% of them seen once, and the ten largest clones take 4.3%. Sequencing was performed on axillary lymph node tissue. All receptors derive from a female donor with breast cancer. Some clones in this sample may be carry-over from other donors' samples. CDR3s include the opening cysteine and the closing phenylalanine or tryptophan. A D gene is named only where the DNA matches it firmly. Not all rows give a size; the values are once, few, many and, for expanded clones, a class.

J gene: TRBJ2-1; V gene: TRBV7-2; D gene: .; clone size: many; CDR3 DNA: TGTGCCAGCAGCTCACCCAGGCTACGGCAGTTCTTC; CDR3 protein: CASSSPRLRQFF
J gene: TRBJ2-1; V gene: TRBV9; D gene: .; clone size: .; CDR3 DNA: TGTGCCAGCAGCGCCCCCGGGCTAGCGAATGAGCAGTTCTTC; CDR3 protein: CASSAPGLANEQFF
J gene: TRBJ2-5; V gene: TRBV7-3; D gene: .; clone size: .; CDR3 DNA: TGTGCCAGCAGTCTTGAGGAGACCCAGTGCTTC; CDR3 protein: CASSLEETQCF
J gene: TRBJ2-7; V gene: TRBV6-1; D gene: TRBD1; clone size: many; CDR3 DNA: TGTGCCAGCAGTCTTCGGGGACAGACCTACGAGCAGTACTTC; CDR3 protein: CASSLRGQTYEQYF
J gene: TRBJ2-7; V gene: TRBV6-2/TRBV6-3; D gene: .; clone size: few; CDR3 DNA: TGTGCCAGCCTTAAGGGGGGAAGGATGAACGAGCAGTACTTC; CDR3 protein: CASLKGGRMNEQYF
J gene: TRBJ2-5; V gene: TRBV5-1; D gene: .; clone size: many; CDR3 DNA: TGCGCCAGCAGTCCGGTATCAGCGCAAGAGACCCAGTACTTC; CDR3 protein: CASSPVSAQETQYF
J gene: TRBJ1-2; V gene: TRBV7-2; D gene: .; clone size: many; CDR3 DNA: TGTGCCAGCAGCCCTGGGCCAACCAACTATGGCTACACCTTC; CDR3 protein: CASSPGPTNYGYTF
J gene: TRBJ2-3; V gene: TRBV5-1; D gene: TRBD2; clone size: many; CDR3 DNA: TGCGCCAGCAGCCCGGGACTAGCGGGGGGGCCGAGCACAGATACGCAGTATTTT; CDR3 protein: CASSPGLAGGPSTDTQYF
J gene: TRBJ2-1; V gene: TRBV18; D gene: .; clone size: .; CDR3 DNA: TGTGCCAGCTCACCAGCCAGGGGCGGCAATGAGCAGTTCTTC; CDR3 protein: CASSPARGGNEQFF
J gene: TRBJ2-3; V gene: TRBV7-3; D gene: TRBD2; clone size: .; CDR3 DNA: TGTGCCAGCAGTTTCGGGACTAGCGGTAGCACAGATACGCAGTATTTT; CDR3 protein: CASSFGTSGSTDTQYF
J gene: TRBJ2-5; V gene: TRBV12-3/TRBV12-4; D gene: TRBD1; clone size: once; CDR3 DNA: TGTGCCAGCAGTCGAGGACAGGGGGCTAGCGAGACCCAGTACTTC; CDR3 protein: CASSRGQGASETQYF
J gene: TRBJ2-2; V gene: TRBV9; D gene: .; clone size: once; CDR3 DNA: TGTGCCAGCAGCGTAGAAACTAGCGGGGAGCTGTTTTTT; CDR3 protein: CASSVETSGELFF
J gene: TRBJ2-1; V gene: TRBV7-3; D gene: .; clone size: .; CDR3 DNA: TGTGCCAGCAGGGTCCGGGCCTACAATGAGCAGTTCTTC; CDR3 protein: CASRVRAYNEQFF
J gene: TRBJ2-5; V gene: TRBV4-1; D gene: TRBD2; clone size: many; CDR3 DNA: TGCGCCAGCAGCCAAGGGGTGGCTAGCGGTCAGGAGACCCAGTACTTC; CDR3 protein: CASSQGVASGQETQYF
J gene: TRBJ2-3; V gene: TRBV20-1; D gene: TRBD2; clone size: .; CDR3 DNA: TGCAGTGCTAGAAGGGCTAGCGGCTTCCGCACAGATACGCAGTATTTT; CDR3 protein: CSARRASGFRTDTQYF
J gene: TRBJ1-4; V gene: TRBV27; D gene: TRBD1; clone size: many; CDR3 DNA: TGTGCCAGCAGTGTTGACAGGGGTAATGAAAAACTGTTTTTT; CDR3 protein: CASSVDRGNEKLFF
J gene: TRBJ1-2; V gene: TRBV25-1; D gene: .; clone size: .; CDR3 DNA: TGTGCCAGCAGTCCGACGGAGCGTACTAACTATGGCTACGCCTTC; CDR3 protein: CASSPTERTNYGYAF
J gene: TRBJ2-3; V gene: TRBV6-4; D gene: TRBD1; clone size: once; CDR3 DNA: TGTGCCAGCAGTCGTGGACAGCCGGGACAGGGGACAGCTGATACGCAGTATTTT; CDR3 protein: CASSRGQPGQGTADTQYF
J gene: TRBJ2-7; V gene: TRBV3-1; D gene: .; clone size: many; CDR3 DNA: TGTGCCAGCAGCCAAGTAGTGACAGCCTACGAGCAGTACTTC; CDR3 protein: CASSQVVTAYEQYF
J gene: TRBJ1-1; V gene: TRBV10-3; D gene: TRBD1; clone size: .; CDR3 DNA: TGTGCCATCAGGGAGGGACAGACGAACACTGAAGCTTTCTTT; CDR3 protein: CAIREGQTNTEAFF
J gene: TRBJ1-2; V gene: TRBV5-1; D gene: .; clone size: .; CDR3 DNA: TGCGCCAGCCGCGGGGAGCTCTCTGGAAACACCTTC; CDR3 protein: CASRGELSGNTF
J gene: TRBJ2-1; V gene: TRBV30; D gene: .; clone size: many; CDR3 DNA: TGTGCCTGGAGTGGGGACGTCTTCCCCTCCAATGAGCAGTTCTTC; CDR3 protein: CAWSGDVFPSNEQFF
J gene: TRBJ2-3; V gene: TRBV6-2/TRBV6-3; D gene: .; clone size: many; CDR3 DNA: TGTGCCAGCAGTTACTGGCAGCAAAGCACAGATACGCAGTATTTT; CDR3 protein: CASSYWQQSTDTQYF
J gene: TRBJ1-4; V gene: TRBV2; D gene: TRBD1; clone size: many; CDR3 DNA: TGTGCCAGCAGTGAAGCGCAGGACAGGGGCCTTCGTGAAAAACTGTTTTTT; CDR3 protein: CASSEAQDRGLREKLFF
J gene: TRBJ2-1; V gene: TRBV3-1; D gene: .; clone size: many; CDR3 DNA: TGTGCCAGCAGCCAAGGGAGAGGGGATGAGCAGTTCTTC; CDR3 protein: CASSQGRGDEQFF
J gene: TRBJ1-5; V gene: TRBV12-3/TRBV12-4; D gene: .; clone size: .; CDR3 DNA: TGTGCCAGCAGTGGGCTAGCGGGAGTGGACGAGCATTTT; CDR3 protein: CASSGLAGVDEHF
J gene: TRBJ1-5; V gene: TRBV28; D gene: .; clone size: .; CDR3 DNA: TGTGCCAGCAGTTTTCGGGGGCCTGGGCCTCAGCCCCAGCATTTT; CDR3 protein: CASSFRGPGPQPQHF
J gene: TRBJ1-5; V gene: TRBV2; D gene: TRBD1; clone size: .; CDR3 DNA: TGTGCCAGCAGGGGGACAGGGAAGAACCAGCCCCAGCATTTT; CDR3 protein: CASRGTGKNQPQHF
J gene: TRBJ1-5; V gene: TRBV7-3; D gene: .; clone size: many; CDR3 DNA: TGTGCCAGCAGCCCCGGGGGGGGAGGTCAGCCCCAGCATTTT; CDR3 protein: CASSPGGGGQPQHF
J gene: TRBJ2-1; V gene: TRBV9; D gene: .; clone size: few; CDR3 DNA: TGTGCCAGCAGCGTTACCGGGACTGAGAATGAGCAGTCCTTC; CDR3 protein: CASSVTGTENEQSF
J gene: TRBJ1-2; V gene: TRBV28; D gene: .; clone size: many; CDR3 DNA: TGTGCCAGCAGTTTAGGGCAGGGCAATGGCTACACCTTC; CDR3 protein: CASSLGQGNGYTF
J gene: TRBJ2-7; V gene: TRBV9; D gene: TRBD2; clone size: many; CDR3 DNA: TGTGCCAGCAGCGTAACCGCGGGGGGAAGCTCCTACGAGCAGTACTTC; CDR3 protein: CASSVTAGGSSYEQYF
J gene: TRBJ2-5; V gene: TRBV5-4; D gene: .; clone size: many; CDR3 DNA: TGTGCCAGCAGCCGGGCGAACAGGGAACAGACCCAGTACTTC; CDR3 protein: CASSRANREQTQYF
J gene: TRBJ1-2; V gene: TRBV7-7; D gene: .; clone size: .; CDR3 DNA: TGTGCTAGGGCGAGGACCTACTATGGCTACACCTTC; CDR3 protein: CARARTYYGYTF
J gene: TRBJ2-3; V gene: TRBV6-1; D gene: TRBD2; clone size: .; CDR3 DNA: TGTGCCAGCAGGCAAGTAAGCGGGGGGGCCACAGATACGCAGTATTTT; CDR3 protein: CASRQVSGGATDTQYF
J gene: TRBJ2-2; V gene: TRBV11-2; D gene: .; clone size: many; CDR3 DNA: TGTGCCAGCAGCCCCTGGGAGACCCTGAACACCGGGGAGCTGTTTTTT; CDR3 protein: CASSPWETLNTGELFF
J gene: TRBJ2-7; V gene: TRBV7-6; D gene: .; clone size: many; CDR3 DNA: TGTGCCAGCAGCTTAGGCCAGGCCTCCTACGAGCAGTACTTC; CDR3 protein: CASSLGQASYEQYF
J gene: TRBJ2-6; V gene: TRBV5-4; D gene: .; clone size: many; CDR3 DNA: TGTGCCAGCAGCTTCCGCACTAGCATGTCTGGGGCCAACGTCCTGACTTTC; CDR3 protein: CASSFRTSMSGANVLTF
J gene: TRBJ2-1; V gene: TRBV20-1; D gene: .; clone size: many; CDR3 DNA: TGCAGTGCTAGAAGGGGGGGGAGCAATGAGCAGTTCTTC; CDR3 protein: CSARRGGSNEQFF
J gene: TRBJ1-3; V gene: TRBV7-6; D gene: .; clone size: .; CDR3 DNA: TGTGCCAGCAGCTTATGGGAGGCGAACACCATATATTTT; CDR3 protein: CASSLWEANTIYF
J gene: TRBJ2-3; V gene: TRBV18; D gene: .; clone size: .; CDR3 DNA: TGTGCCAGCTCACCGGCGGGAATCCCCAAAGATACGCAGTATTTT; CDR3 protein: CASSPAGIPKDTQYF
J gene: TRBJ2-5; V gene: TRBV5-5; D gene: .; clone size: .; CDR3 DNA: TGTGCCAGCAGCTTGATGGGAGAGACCCAGTACTTC; CDR3 protein: CASSLMGETQYF
J gene: TRBJ2-1; V gene: TRBV2; D gene: .; clone size: .; CDR3 DNA: .; CDR3 protein: CASSNRDFAYEQYFGRVNNEQFF
J gene: TRBJ2-6; V gene: TRBV12-3/TRBV12-4; D gene: .; clone size: many; CDR3 DNA: TGTGCCAGCAGACCAACGACTGGGGCCAACGTCCTGACTTTC; CDR3 protein: CASRPTTGANVLTF
J gene: TRBJ1-2; V gene: TRBV5-8; D gene: .; clone size: many; CDR3 DNA: TGTGCCAGCAGCTCTCAGGGGATCGGTGGCTACACCTTC; CDR3 protein: CASSSQGIGGYTF
J gene: TRBJ1-1; V gene: TRBV20-1; D gene: .; clone size: .; CDR3 DNA: TGCAGTGCTGGCCACGGAGGCACTGAAGCTTTCTTT; CDR3 protein: CSAGHGGTEAFF